In its sample, the clone carrying this TCR beta chain was seen many times. What it recognizes is unknown. Sequenced material consisted of expressed TCRB transcripts (all of the isolated RNA was reverse transcribed). Data came from immunoSEQ multiplex PCR; TCRdb stores just in-frame clones and leaves some out. Among about 390,000 clones, 9.6% were seen once, and the ten largest hold less than 0.65%. These data originate in a study of beta chain features in type 1 diabetes. Study results and caveats: Shorter TCRB CDR3s, moderately but significantly so, were found in Type 1 diabetes patients in all four CD4+ subsets.

V dropped 5 bases and J dropped 4 bases, with 6 bases sitting between them. The CDR3 length is 12 residues. The V call is TRBV23-1, the J call TRBJ2-4; no definite D call. TRBV23-1 is placed among ORFs of uncertain function. The sequence was obtained from a man aged 25-45 years with type 1 diabetes. Material: central memory CD4+ T cells from blood. The chain's CDR3 is CASSDKKNIQYF. Here the CDR3 DNA reads TGCGCCAGCAGTGACAAGAAAAACATTCAGTACTTC.